This T cell receptor beta chain was documented in a study of technical replicates of blood from a few donors. The repertoire was sequenced with immunoSEQ multiplex PCR; TCRdb's copy has only in-frame clones and lacks some. The data contain around 16,000 clones, 80% to 85% of them singletons. Germline V gene sequence: CDR1 MDHEN, CDR2 SYDVKM. The CDR3 has 17 amino acids. V gave up 3 bases and J gave up 4 bases; unmatched junction bases: 13. This clone showed up just once. The TCR comes from a human donor in good health. Sequenced material: PBMCs. This sequence joins TRBV28 and TRBJ1-2; TRBD1 matches 8 bases. CDR3 in amino acids: CASSFGPPGQVFYGYTF. The CDR3 coding sequence is TGTGCCAGCAGTTTTGGGCCCCCGGGACAGGTCTTCTATGGCTACACCTTC.